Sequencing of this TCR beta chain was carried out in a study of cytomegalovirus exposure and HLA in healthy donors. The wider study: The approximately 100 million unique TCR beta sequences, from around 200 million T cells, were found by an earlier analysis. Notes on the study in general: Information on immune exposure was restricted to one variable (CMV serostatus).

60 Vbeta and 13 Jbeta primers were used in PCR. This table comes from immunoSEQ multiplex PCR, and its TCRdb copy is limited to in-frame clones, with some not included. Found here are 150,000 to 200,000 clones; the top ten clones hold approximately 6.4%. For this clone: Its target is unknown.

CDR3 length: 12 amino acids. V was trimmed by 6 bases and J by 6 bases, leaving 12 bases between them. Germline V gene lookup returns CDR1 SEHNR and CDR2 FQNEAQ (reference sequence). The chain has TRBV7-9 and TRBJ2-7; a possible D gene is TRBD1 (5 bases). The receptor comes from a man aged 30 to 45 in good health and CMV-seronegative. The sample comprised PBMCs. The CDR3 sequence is CASRSSGPEQYF. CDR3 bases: TGTGCCAGCAGGTCGTCAGGGCCCGAGCAGTACTTC.